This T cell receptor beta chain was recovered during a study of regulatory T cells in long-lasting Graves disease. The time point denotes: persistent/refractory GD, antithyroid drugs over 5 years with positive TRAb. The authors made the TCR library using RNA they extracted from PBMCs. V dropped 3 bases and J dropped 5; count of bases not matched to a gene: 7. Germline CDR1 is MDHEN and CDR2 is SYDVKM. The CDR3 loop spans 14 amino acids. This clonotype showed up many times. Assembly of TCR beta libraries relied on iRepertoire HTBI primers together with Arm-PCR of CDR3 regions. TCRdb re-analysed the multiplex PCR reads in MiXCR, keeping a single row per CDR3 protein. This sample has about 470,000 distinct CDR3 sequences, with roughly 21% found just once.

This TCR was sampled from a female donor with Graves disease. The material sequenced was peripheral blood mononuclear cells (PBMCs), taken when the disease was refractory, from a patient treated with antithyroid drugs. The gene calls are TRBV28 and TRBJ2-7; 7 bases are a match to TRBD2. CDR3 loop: CASSLGGTQDEQYF. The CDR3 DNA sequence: TGTGCCAGCAGTTTGGGGGGGACGCAGGACGAGCAGTACTTC.